This entry features one T cell receptor (beta chain) sequence. Its specificity is not known. Different DNA sequences within this sample yield the same CDR3. Libraries were prepared by immunoSEQ multiplex PCR; TCRdb keeps only in-frame clonotypes and omits some of them. The sample shows about 2.4 million clones, more than 85% of them seen only once. This record belongs to a study of shared clonotypes between healthy human individuals. Study observations and caveats: Memory subsets generally showed lower estimated richness than naive subsets.

The CDR3 consists of 14 residues. V lost 0 bases, J lost 2 bases, and 6 bases lay in between. Germline assignment: CDR1 MNHEY and CDR2 SVGAGI. The sequenced sample was naive CD4+ T cells from PBMCs. Subset noted: CD45RA+ positively selected. This chain joins TRBV6-5 and TRBJ2-3, with D hard to call. This receptor was identified in a man aged 18 to 30 in good health. Some clones in this sample may be carry-over from other donors' samples. In DNA, the CDR3 is TGTGCCAGCAGTTACTCTAGGACCACAGATACGCAGTATTTT. This encodes CASSYSRTTDTQYF.